The clone carrying this T cell receptor beta chain has a handful of counts. As yet, its antigen is unknown. A second PCR of about 7 to 12 cycles used a sample-barcoded 5' primer and a J-beta primer mix. Each TCR beta cDNA got a 12-nucleotide random molecular identifier. TCRdb re-derived calls from the 5' RACE reads in MiXCR, one entry per CDR3 protein. The sample yields roughly 930,000 distinct CDR3 sequences, about 48% seen once. Each of the donors had roughly 9.4 milliliters of peripheral blood drawn into EDTA-treated Vacutainer tubes. The sample comes from a study of blood T cells in healthy people across ages. With 0 bases removed from V and 9 bases from J, the gap between germline ends came to 9 bases. From germline, CDR1 is MGHRA and CDR2 YSYEKL. The CDR3 contains 12 residues. The study, taken as a whole, reports: In long-lived donors, naive CD4+ cell counts and diversity exceeded those of aged donors. Significant beta diversity loss was already apparent by age 40, declining roughly linearly.

V usage is TRBV4-1 and J usage is TRBJ2-7; D not certain. The sequence was collected from a man aged 25-45 years in good health. The material sequenced was blood. CDR3 sequence reads: CASSQDGLGQYF. Here the CDR3 DNA reads TGCGCCAGCAGCCAAGACGGTCTAGGGCAGTACTTC.